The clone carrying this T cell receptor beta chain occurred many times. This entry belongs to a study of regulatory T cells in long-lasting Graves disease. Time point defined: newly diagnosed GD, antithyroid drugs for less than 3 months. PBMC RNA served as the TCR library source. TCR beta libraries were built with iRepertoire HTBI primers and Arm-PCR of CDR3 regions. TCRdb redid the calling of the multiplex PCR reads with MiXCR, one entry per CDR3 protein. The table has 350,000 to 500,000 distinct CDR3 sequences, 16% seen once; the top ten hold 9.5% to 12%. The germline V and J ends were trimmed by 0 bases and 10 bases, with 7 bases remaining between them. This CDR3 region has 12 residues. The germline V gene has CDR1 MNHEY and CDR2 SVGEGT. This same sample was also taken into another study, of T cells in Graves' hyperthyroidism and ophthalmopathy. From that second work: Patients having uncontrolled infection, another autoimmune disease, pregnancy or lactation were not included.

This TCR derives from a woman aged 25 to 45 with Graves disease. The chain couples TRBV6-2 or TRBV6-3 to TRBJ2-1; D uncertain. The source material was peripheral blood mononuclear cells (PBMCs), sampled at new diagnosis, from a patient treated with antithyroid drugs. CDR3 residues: CASSYSPEEQFF. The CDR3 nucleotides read TGTGCCAGCAGTTACTCCCCCGAAGAGCAGTTCTTC.